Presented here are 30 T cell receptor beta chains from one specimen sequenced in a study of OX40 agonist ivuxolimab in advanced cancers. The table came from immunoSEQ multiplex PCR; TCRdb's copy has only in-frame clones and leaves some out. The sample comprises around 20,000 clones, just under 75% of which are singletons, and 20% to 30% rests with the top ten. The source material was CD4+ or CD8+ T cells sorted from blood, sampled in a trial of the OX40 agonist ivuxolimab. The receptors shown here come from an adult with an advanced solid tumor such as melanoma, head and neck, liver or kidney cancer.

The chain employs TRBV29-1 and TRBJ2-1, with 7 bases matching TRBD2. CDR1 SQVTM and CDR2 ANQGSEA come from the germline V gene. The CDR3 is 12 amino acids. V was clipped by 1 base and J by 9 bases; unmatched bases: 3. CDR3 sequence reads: CSVEGQRGEQFF. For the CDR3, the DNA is TGCAGCGTTGAAGGGCAGCGGGGTGAGCAGTTCTTC.

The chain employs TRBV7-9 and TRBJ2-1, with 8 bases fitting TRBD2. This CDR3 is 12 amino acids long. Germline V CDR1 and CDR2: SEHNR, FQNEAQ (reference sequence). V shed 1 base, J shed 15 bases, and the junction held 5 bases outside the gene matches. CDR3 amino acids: CASSLGGTRPFF. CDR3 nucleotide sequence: TGTGCCAGCAGCTTAGGCGGGACTAGGCCGTTCTTC.

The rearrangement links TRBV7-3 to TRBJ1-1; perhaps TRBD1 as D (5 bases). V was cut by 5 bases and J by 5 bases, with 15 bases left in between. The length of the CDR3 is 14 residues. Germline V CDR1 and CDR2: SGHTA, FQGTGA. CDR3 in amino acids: CASSPSGGRTEAFF. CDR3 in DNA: TGTGCCAGCAGCCCTAGTGGGGGGAGGACTGAAGCTTTCTTT.

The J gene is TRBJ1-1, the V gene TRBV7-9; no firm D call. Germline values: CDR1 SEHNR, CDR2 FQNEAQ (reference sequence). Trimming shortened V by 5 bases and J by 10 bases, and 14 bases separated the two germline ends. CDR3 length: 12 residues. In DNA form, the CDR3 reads TGTGCCAGCAGCCCCGAGGCACAGATAGCTTTCTTT. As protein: CASSPEAQIAFF.

The CDR3 protein is CASSYSSTDTQYF. In nucleotides, the CDR3 is TGTGCCAGCAGTTACTCTAGCACAGATACGCAGTATTTT. The chain employs TRBV6-6 and TRBJ2-3, with D hard to call. CDR1 MNHNY and CDR2 SVGAGI come from the germline V gene (reference sequence). V gave up 0 bases and J gave up 0 bases, with 1 base separating them. The CDR3 runs 13 residues.

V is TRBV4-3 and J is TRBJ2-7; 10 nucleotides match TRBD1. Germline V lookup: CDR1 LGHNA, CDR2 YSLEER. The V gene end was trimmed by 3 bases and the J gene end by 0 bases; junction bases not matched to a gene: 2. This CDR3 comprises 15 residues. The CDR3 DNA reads TGCGCCAGCAGCCATGGGACAGGGGCCTCCTACGAGCAGTACTTC. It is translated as CASSHGTGASYEQYF.

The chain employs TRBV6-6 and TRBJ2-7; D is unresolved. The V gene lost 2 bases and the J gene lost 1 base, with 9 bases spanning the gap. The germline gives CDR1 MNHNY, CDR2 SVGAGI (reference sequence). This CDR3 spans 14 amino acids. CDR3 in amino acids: CASSYVGGSYEQYF. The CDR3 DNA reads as TGTGCCAGCAGTTACGTTGGCGGTTCCTACGAGCAGTACTTC.

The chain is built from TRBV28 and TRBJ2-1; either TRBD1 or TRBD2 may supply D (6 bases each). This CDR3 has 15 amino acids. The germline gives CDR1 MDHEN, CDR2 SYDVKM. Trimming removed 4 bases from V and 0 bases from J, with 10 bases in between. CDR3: CASSSGASSYNEQFF. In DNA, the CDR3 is TGTGCCAGCAGTTCGGGGGCAAGCTCCTACAATGAGCAGTTCTTC.

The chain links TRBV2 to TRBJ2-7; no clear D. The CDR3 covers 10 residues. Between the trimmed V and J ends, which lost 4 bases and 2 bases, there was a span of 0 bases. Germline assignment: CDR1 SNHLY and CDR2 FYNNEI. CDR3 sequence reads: CASSAYEQYF. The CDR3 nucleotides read TGTGCCAGCAGTGCCTACGAGCAGTACTTC.

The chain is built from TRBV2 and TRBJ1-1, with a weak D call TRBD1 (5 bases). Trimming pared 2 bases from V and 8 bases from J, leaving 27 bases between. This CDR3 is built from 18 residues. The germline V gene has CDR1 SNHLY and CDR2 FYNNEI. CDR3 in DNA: TGTGCCAGCAGTGAAAAAGTGGGGGAGCCCGCCCGAAGTAAGGAAGCTTTCTTT. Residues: CASSEKVGEPARSKEAFF.

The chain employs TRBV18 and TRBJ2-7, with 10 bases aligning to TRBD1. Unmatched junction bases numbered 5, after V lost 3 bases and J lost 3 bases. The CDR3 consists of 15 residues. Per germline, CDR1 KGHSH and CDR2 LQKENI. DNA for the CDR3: TGTGCCAGCTCACCGGGACAGGGGATATACTACGAGCAGTACTTC. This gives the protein CASSPGQGIYYEQYF.

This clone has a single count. CDR3 sequence (DNA): TGTGCCAGCAGCTCCCGGACAGGGAGCTCCTACGAGCAGTACTTC. It specifies CASSSRTGSSYEQYF. The rearrangement links TRBV7-8 to TRBJ2-7, with TRBD1 matching 8 bases. The CDR3 covers 15 residues. Looked up from germline, CDR1 is SGHVS and CDR2 is FQNEAQ. J lost 0 bases, V lost 4 bases, and 5 bases had no gene match.

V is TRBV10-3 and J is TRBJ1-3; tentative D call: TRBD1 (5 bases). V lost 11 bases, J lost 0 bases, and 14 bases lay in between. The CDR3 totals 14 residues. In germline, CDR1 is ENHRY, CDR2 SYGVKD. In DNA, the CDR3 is TGTGCCGCCGACGGGGGGGACTCTGGAAACACCATATATTTT. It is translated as CAADGGDSGNTIYF.

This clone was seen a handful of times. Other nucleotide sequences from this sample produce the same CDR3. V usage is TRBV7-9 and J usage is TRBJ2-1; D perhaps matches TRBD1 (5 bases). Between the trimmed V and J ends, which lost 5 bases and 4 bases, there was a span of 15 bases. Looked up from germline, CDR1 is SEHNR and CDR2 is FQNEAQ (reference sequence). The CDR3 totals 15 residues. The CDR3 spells CASSLTGSAYNEQFF. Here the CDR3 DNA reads TGTGCCAGCAGCCTCACAGGTTCCGCTTACAATGAGCAGTTCTTC.

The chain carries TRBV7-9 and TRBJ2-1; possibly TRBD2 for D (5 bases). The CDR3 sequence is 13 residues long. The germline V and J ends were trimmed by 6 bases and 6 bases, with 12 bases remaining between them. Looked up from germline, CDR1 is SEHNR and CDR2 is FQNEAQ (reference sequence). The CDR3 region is CASSPWESNEQFF. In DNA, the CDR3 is TGTGCCAGCAGTCCTTGGGAGAGCAATGAGCAGTTCTTC.

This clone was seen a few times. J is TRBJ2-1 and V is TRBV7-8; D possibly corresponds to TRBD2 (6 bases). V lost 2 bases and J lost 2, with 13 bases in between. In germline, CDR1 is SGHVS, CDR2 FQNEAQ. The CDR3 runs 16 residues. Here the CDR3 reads CASSLPEGVPYNEQFF. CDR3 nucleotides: TGTGCCAGCAGCTTACCGGAGGGAGTACCCTACAATGAGCAGTTCTTC.

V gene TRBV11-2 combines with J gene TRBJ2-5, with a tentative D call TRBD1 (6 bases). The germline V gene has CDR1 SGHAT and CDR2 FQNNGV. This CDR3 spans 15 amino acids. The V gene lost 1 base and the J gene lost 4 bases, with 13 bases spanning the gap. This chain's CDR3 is CASSLVGALRETQYF. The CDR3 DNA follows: TGTGCCAGCAGCTTAGTGGGGGCGCTTCGAGAGACCCAGTACTTC.

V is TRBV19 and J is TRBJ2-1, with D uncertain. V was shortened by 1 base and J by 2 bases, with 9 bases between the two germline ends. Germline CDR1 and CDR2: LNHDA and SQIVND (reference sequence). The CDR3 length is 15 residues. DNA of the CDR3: TGTGCCAGTAGTATAGTGGGTGGCCCCTACAATGAGCAGTTCTTC. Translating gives CASSIVGGPYNEQFF.

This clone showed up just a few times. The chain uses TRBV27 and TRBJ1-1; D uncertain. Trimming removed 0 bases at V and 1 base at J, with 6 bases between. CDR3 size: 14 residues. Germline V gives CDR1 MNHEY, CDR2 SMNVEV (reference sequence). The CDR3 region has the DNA TGTGCCAGCAGTTTATCGTTAGGGAACACTGAAGCTTTCTTT. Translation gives CASSLSLGNTEAFF.

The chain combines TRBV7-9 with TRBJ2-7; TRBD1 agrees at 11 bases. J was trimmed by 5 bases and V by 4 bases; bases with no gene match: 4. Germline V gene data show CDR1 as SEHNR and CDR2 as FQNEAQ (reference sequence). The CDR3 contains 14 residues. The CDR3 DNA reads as TGTGCCAGCAGCTCCTGGACAGGGGGCCACGAGCAGTACTTC. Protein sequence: CASSSWTGGHEQYF.

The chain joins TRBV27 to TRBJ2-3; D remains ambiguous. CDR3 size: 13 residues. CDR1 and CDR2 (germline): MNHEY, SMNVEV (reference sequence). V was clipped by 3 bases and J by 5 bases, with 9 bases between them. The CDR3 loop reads CASSLQTGDTQYF. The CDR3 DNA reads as TGTGCCAGCAGTTTGCAAACGGGAGATACGCAGTATTTT.

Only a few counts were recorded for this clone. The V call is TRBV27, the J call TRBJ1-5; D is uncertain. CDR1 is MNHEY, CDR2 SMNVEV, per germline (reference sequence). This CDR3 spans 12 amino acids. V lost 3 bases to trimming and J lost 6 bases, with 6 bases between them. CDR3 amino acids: CASSFGGQPQHF. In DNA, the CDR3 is TGTGCCAGCAGTTTTGGCGGTCAGCCCCAGCATTTT.

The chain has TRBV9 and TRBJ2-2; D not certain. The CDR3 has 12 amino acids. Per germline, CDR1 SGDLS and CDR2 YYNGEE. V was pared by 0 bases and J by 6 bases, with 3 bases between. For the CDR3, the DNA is TGTGCCAGCAGCGTAGTTGCCGGGGAGCTGTTTTTT. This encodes CASSVVAGELFF.

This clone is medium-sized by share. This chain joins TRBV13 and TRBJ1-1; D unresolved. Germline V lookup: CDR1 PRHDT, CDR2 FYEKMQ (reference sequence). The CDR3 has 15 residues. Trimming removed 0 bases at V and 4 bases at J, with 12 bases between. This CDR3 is CASSLGEEGGTEAFF. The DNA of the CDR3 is TGTGCCAGCAGCTTAGGAGAAGAGGGAGGCACTGAAGCTTTCTTT.

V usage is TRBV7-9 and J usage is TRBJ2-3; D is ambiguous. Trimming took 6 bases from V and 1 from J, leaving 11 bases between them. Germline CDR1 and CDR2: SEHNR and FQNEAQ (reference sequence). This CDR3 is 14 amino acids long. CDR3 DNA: TGTGCCAGCAGTCCGCCCCTCCGCACAGATACGCAGTATTTT. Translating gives CASSPPLRTDTQYF. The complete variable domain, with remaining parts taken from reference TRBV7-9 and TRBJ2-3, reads DTGVSQNPRHKITKRGQNVTFRCDPISEHNRLYWYRQTLGQGPEFLTYFQNEAQLEKSRLLSDRFSAERPKGSFSTLEIQRTEQGDSAMYLCASSPPLRTDTQYFGPGTRLTVL.

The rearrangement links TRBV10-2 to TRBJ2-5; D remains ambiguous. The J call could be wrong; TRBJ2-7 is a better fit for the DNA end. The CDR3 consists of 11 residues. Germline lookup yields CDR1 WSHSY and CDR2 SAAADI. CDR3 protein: CASSDSYEQYF. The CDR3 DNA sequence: TGCGCCAGCAGTGACTCCTACGAGCAGTACTTC.

The DNA for the CDR3 is TGCGCCAGCAGTGGGGGACTACAAGATCTCAATGAGCAGTTCTTC. Translating it yields CASSGGLQDLNEQFF. This chain connects TRBV10-2 to TRBJ2-1; 7 bases fit TRBD2. Germline CDR1 reads WSHSY; CDR2 reads SAAADI. J gave up 6 bases and V 4 bases, and 9 bases lay outside the gene matches. The CDR3 length is 15 residues.

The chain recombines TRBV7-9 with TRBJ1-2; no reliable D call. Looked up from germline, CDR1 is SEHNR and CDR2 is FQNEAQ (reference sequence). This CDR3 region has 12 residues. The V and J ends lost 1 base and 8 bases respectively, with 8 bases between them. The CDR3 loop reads CASSLGRRGYTF. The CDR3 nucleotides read TGTGCCAGCAGCTTAGGGAGGCGCGGCTACACCTTC. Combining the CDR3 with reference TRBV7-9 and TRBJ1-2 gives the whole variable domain DTGVSQNPRHKITKRGQNVTFRCDPISEHNRLYWYRQTLGQGPEFLTYFQNEAQLEKSRLLSDRFSAERPKGSFSTLEIQRTEQGDSAMYLCASSLGRRGYTFGSGTRLTVV.

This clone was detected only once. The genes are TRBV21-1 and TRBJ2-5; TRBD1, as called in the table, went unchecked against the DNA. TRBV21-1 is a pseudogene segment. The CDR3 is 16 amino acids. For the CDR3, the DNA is TGTGCCAGCAGCAAAACAGGGACAGTTAGACAAGAGACCCAGTACTTC. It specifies CASSKTGTVRQETQYF.

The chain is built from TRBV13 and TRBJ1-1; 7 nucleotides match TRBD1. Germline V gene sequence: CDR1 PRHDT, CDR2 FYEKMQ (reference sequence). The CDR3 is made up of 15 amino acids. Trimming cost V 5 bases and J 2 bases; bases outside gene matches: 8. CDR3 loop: CASSAWTGLNTEAFF. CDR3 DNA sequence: TGTGCCAGCAGCGCTTGGACAGGCTTAAACACTGAAGCTTTCTTT.